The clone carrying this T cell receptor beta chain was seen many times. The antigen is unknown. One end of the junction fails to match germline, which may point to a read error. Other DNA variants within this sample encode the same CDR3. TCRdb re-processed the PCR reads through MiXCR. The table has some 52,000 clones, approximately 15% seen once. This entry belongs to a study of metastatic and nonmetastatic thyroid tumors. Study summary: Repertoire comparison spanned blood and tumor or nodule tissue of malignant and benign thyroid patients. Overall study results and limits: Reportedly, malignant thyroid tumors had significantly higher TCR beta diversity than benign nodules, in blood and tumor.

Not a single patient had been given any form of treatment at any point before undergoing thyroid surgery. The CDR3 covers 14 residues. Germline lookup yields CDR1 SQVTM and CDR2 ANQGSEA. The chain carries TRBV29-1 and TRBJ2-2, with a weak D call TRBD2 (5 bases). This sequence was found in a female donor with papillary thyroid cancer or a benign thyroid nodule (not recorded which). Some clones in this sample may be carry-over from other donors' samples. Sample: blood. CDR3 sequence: CSVEKMDPSGELFF. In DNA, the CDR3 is TGTAGCGTTGAAAAAATGGACCCTTCCGGGGAGCTGTTTTTT.